This T cell receptor beta chain derives from a study of blood T cell repertoires in COVID-19. Study context: Specimens from acute and convalescent COVID-19 originated in the United States, Italy and Spain. Sources were T cells, B-cell-depleted T cells, or PBMCs; the material itself was cDNA or gDNA.

In the authors' workflow: Estimation of nucleated cell counts was performed using reference gene primer amplification. Here immunoSEQ multiplex PCR was the method, and the copy in TCRdb shows in-frame clones only, minus some. That table furnishes V, J and clone size, whereas the DNA furnished D and trimming. The sample has approximately 85,000 clones; around 90% are singletons. This CDR3 has 17 residues. Germline V CDR1 and CDR2: SGHDN, FVKESK. V lost 1 base and J lost 7; bases outside the gene matches: 14. This rearrangement joins TRBV14 to TRBJ2-7; 9 bases line up with TRBD1. Sequenced sample: peripheral blood. The sequence derives from a woman aged 45-65 years with active or convalescent COVID-19. CDR3 DNA: TGTGCCAGCAGCCAAGTGGTCCCGGGACAGGGCTACGTGGAGCAGTACTTC. Its protein is CASSQVVPGQGYVEQYF.